This TCR beta chain appears in the sequencing data of a study of blood T cell repertoires in COVID-19. Whole-study context: Whether acute or convalescent, the COVID-19 samples came from the United States, Italy and Spain. T cells, B-cell-depleted T cells, or PBMCs supplied cDNA or gDNA.

Sequencing used immunoSEQ multiplex PCR; TCRdb keeps in-frame clones, though not all of them. The sample records roughly 290,000 clones, over 75% being singletons. Recovered status in Cohort 3 required two negative PCRs, clearance, or symptom resolution. The ends were cut back, 3 bases at V and 2 bases at J, with 13 bases in the middle. The CDR3 loop spans 16 amino acids. CDR1 is KGHSH and CDR2 is LQKENI in the germline V gene. The chain uses TRBV18 and TRBJ1-4, with D unclear. What was sequenced was PBMCs or T cells enriched from blood (not recorded which). The sequence was collected from a man in his thirties or forties who had recovered from COVID-19. The DNA of the CDR3 is TGTGCCAGCTCACCCGGCACAGTGGGTACTAATGAAAAACTGTTTTTT. It specifies CASSPGTVGTNEKLFF.